Following are 27 T cell receptor beta chains from one sample sequenced in a study of cytomegalovirus exposure and HLA in healthy donors. The PCR was carried out with 60 Vbeta primers and 13 Jbeta primers. Generated by immunoSEQ multiplex PCR, the TCRdb table keeps only in-frame clones and is missing some. The table records about 160,000 clones, roughly 83% of them present only once. The specimen was PBMCs. These receptors originate from a man under 40 in good health and CMV-seronegative.

Written as DNA, the CDR3 is TGCGCCAGCAGTGAGTCTGGGGGACAGGGGACGTACGAGCAGTACTTC. This codes for CASSESGGQGTYEQYF. V is TRBV10-2 and J is TRBJ2-5, with 10 bases matching TRBD1. The J call is uncertain, as TRBJ2-7 better fits the DNA end. The germline CDR1 and CDR2 sequences are WSHSY and SAAADI. CDR3 length equals 16 residues.

The CDR3 DNA reads TGTGCCAGCAGCACTAGCGGGGGGGACAAAAACATTCAGTACTTC. Translation: CASSTSGGDKNIQYF. The chain combines TRBV28 with TRBJ2-4; 13 bases match TRBD2. Germline assignment: CDR1 MDHEN and CDR2 SYDVKM. This CDR3 is 15 amino acids long. The V and J ends lost 6 bases and 3 bases, in that order; junction bases with no gene match: 2.

Note on this clone: At one end the junction does not follow the germline gene, possibly because of a read error. The rearrangement uses TRBV7-9 and TRBJ1-1; D unclear. The germline V gene encodes CDR1 SEHNR and CDR2 FQNEAQ (reference sequence). This CDR3 spans 12 amino acids. CDR3 coding DNA: TGTTCCAGCAGCGCCAGTCAAGATGAAGCTTTCTTT. This sequence encodes CSSSASQDEAFF.

This chain uses TRBV5-6 with TRBJ1-5; no reliable D call. Germline V CDR1 and CDR2: SGHDT, YYEEEE. Trimming removed 0 bases from V and 7 bases from J, with 8 bases in between. CDR3 length: 13 amino acids. The CDR3 DNA sequence: TGTGCCAGCAGCTTGGACCGGCGGCAGCCCCAGCATTTT. It is translated as CASSLDRRQPQHF.

The V and J genes are TRBV28 and TRBJ1-1; TRBD1 aligns across 7 bases. Trimming removed 4 bases from V and 6 bases from J; junction bases left unmatched: 5. Germline CDR1 and CDR2: MDHEN and SYDVKM. This CDR3 is built from 13 residues. In DNA form, the CDR3 reads TGTGCCAGCAGTTCGGGACAGAGGGCTGAAGCTTTCTTT. Amino acid sequence: CASSSGQRAEAFF.

V gene TRBV6-1 combines with J gene TRBJ1-2; possibly TRBD1 for D (6 bases). Trimming cost V 6 bases and J 4 bases, with 12 bases left between them. The CDR3 has 13 amino acids. Germline CDR1 and CDR2: MNHNS and SASEGT. The CDR3 protein is CASSLGQSYGYTF. CDR3 DNA sequence: TGTGCCAGCAGCCTTGGACAGAGCTATGGCTACACCTTC.

This chain links TRBV7-3 with TRBJ2-5, with 10 bases lining up with TRBD2. CDR1 is SGHTA and CDR2 is FQGTGA in the germline V gene. The V gene end was trimmed by 5 bases and the J gene end by 5 bases; junction bases not matched to a gene: 11. The CDR3 has 16 residues. In nucleotides, the CDR3 is TGTGCCAGCAGCCGTACTGGACTAGCGGAAGGGGAGACCCAGTACTTC. It specifies CASSRTGLAEGETQYF.

This chain uses TRBV11-2 with TRBJ2-1; 9 nucleotides agree with TRBD2. V shed 2 bases and J 0 bases; nucleotides not matched to a gene: 5. CDR3 size: 17 residues. CDR1 and CDR2 (germline): SGHAT, FQNNGV. CDR3 region: CASSLHLAGFSYNEQFF. CDR3 DNA: TGTGCCAGCAGCTTACATCTAGCGGGGTTCTCCTACAATGAGCAGTTCTTC.

The rearrangement uses TRBV27 and TRBJ2-5, with 7 bases fitting TRBD1. This CDR3 is built from 13 residues. Germline assignment: CDR1 MNHEY and CDR2 SMNVEV (reference sequence). The V gene end was trimmed by 4 bases and the J gene end by 2 bases; junction bases not matched to a gene: 1. The CDR3 loop is CASSWTGQETQYF. The CDR3 DNA follows: TGTGCCAGCAGTTGGACAGGACAAGAGACCCAGTACTTC.

In its sample, this clone was seen once. This chain connects TRBV6-5 to TRBJ2-2, with a weak D call TRBD1 (6 bases). V was clipped by 5 bases and J by 6 bases, with 13 bases between them. CDR1 and CDR2 from the germline V gene are MNHEY and SVGAGI. The CDR3 consists of 14 residues. Written as DNA, the CDR3 is TGTGCCAGCAGTCCCAGGGGTTCCGCCGGGGAGCTGTTTTTT. As protein: CASSPRGSAGELFF.

V usage is TRBV4-1 and J usage is TRBJ2-3; D possibly corresponds to TRBD2 (5 bases). The CDR3 covers 14 residues. In germline, CDR1 is MGHRA, CDR2 YSYEKL. V gave up 1 base and J gave up 2 bases, with 7 bases separating them. The CDR3 region has the DNA TGCGCCAGCAGCCAAGGGACTCACACAGATACGCAGTATTTT. As protein: CASSQGTHTDTQYF.

V gene TRBV4-1 combines with J gene TRBJ2-7; the match to TRBD1 covers 11 bases. Germline CDR1 reads MGHRA; CDR2 reads YSYEKL. After removal of 0 bases from V and 7 bases from J, the junction contained 5 bases not matched to a gene. The CDR3 extends over 15 amino acids. The chain's CDR3 is CASSQEGQGGEEQYF. The CDR3 DNA reads as TGCGCCAGCAGCCAAGAGGGACAGGGGGGTGAAGAGCAGTACTTC.

The V and J genes are TRBV7-6 and TRBJ2-7; 8 bases agree with TRBD2. Germline V gene lookup returns CDR1 SGHVS and CDR2 FNYEAQ. Trimming cost V 5 bases and J 7 bases; bases outside gene matches: 4. The CDR3 is made up of 12 amino acids. The CDR3 sequence is CASSRGGGEQYF. DNA of the CDR3: TGTGCCAGCAGCCGGGGGGGAGGGGAGCAGTACTTC.

The chain has TRBV7-9 and TRBJ2-3; maybe TRBD1 (5 bases). Looked up from germline, CDR1 is SEHNR and CDR2 is FQNEAQ (reference sequence). The CDR3 is 15 amino acids. Trimming took off 5 bases at V and 5 bases at J, with 17 bases between the two ends. CDR3 sequence: CASSLSSPGLDTQYF. DNA for the CDR3: TGTGCCAGCAGCCTATCGTCCCCAGGGTTAGATACGCAGTATTTT. The variable domain in full, completed from reference TRBV7-9 and TRBJ2-3, reads DTGVSQNPRHKITKRGQNVTFRCDPISEHNRLYWYRQTLGQGPEFLTYFQNEAQLEKSRLLSDRFSAERPKGSFSTLEIQRTEQGDSAMYLCASSLSSPGLDTQYFGPGTRLTVL.

The V gene is TRBV2, the J gene TRBJ2-7; TRBD1 might be the D (6 bases). With 8 bases removed from V and 3 bases from J, the gap between germline ends came to 11 bases. The CDR3 has 12 residues. Germline lookup yields CDR1 SNHLY and CDR2 FYNNEI. The DNA of the CDR3 is TGTGCCAGCGAGGGACAACTCTACGAGCAGTACTTC. This encodes CASEGQLYEQYF.

This rearrangement joins TRBV12-5 to TRBJ2-1; 11 bases align to TRBD2. The J segment lost 8 bases and the V segment lost 4 bases, leaving 4 bases of the junction unmatched. CDR3 length: 14 amino acids. Germline CDR1 reads LGHNT; CDR2 reads FRNRAP. CDR3 in amino acids: CASGSNSGRDEQFF. The CDR3 DNA follows: TGTGCTAGTGGTTCGAATAGCGGGAGGGATGAGCAGTTCTTC.

The chain carries TRBV18 and TRBJ1-3; 9 bases map to TRBD1. Trimming cost V 4 bases and J 0 bases; bases outside gene matches: 4. The CDR3 is made up of 16 amino acids. Germline loops: CDR1 KGHSH, CDR2 LQKENI. For the CDR3, the DNA is TGTGCCAGCTCACAGCGGACAGGGGACTCTGGAAACACCATATATTTT. It specifies CASSQRTGDSGNTIYF. Full variable domain (rest looked up from reference TRBV18 and TRBJ1-3): NAGVMQNPRHLVRRRGQEARLRCSPMKGHSHVYWYRQLPEEGLKFMVYLQKENIIDESGMPKERFSAEFPKEGPSILRIQQVVRGDSAAYFCASSQRTGDSGNTIYFGEGSWLTVV.

This rearrangement joins TRBV11-2 to TRBJ2-7; D might be TRBD1 (5 bases). Germline V gives CDR1 SGHAT, CDR2 FQNNGV. Deletions cut 3 bases from V and 3 bases from J, with 9 bases between. This CDR3 is built from 13 residues. In DNA form, the CDR3 reads TGTGCCAGCAGCTTTCTCAGGGTCTACGAGCAGTACTTC. Translation gives CASSFLRVYEQYF.

This CDR3 is CASSLLQDYEQYF. CDR3 in DNA: TGTGCCAGCAGCTTACTCCAGGACTACGAGCAGTACTTC. The chain uses TRBV5-6 and TRBJ2-7; D call uncertain. Germline V gives CDR1 SGHDT, CDR2 YYEEEE. The V and J ends lost 2 bases and 3 bases respectively, with 9 bases between them. The CDR3 runs 13 residues.

The chain is built from TRBV11-2 and TRBJ1-6; D may be TRBD1 (5 bases). The CDR3 is 14 residues long. Germline-derived CDR1 and CDR2 are SGHAT and FQNNGV. V was trimmed by 0 bases and J by 7 bases, leaving 7 bases between them. CDR3 DNA: TGTGCCAGCAGCTTAGATAAGGGGAATTCACCCCTCCACTTT. It yields the protein CASSLDKGNSPLHF.

The chain carries TRBV7-6 and TRBJ1-1; 11 bases line up with TRBD1. The V gene's germline CDR1 is SGHVS and CDR2 FNYEAQ. The CDR3 is 15 residues long. V was pared by 6 bases and J by 4 bases, with 7 bases of the junction left unmatched. The CDR3 sequence: CASSRTGGFGTEAFF. The CDR3 DNA reads TGTGCCAGCAGTCGGACAGGGGGCTTTGGCACTGAAGCTTTCTTT.

As concerns this clone: Additional DNA sequences in this sample encode the identical CDR3. The V gene is TRBV5-1, the J gene TRBJ2-7, with D maybe TRBD1 (5 bases). CDR1 and CDR2 (germline): SGHRS, YFSETQ. CDR3 length: 12 residues. Trimming cost V 3 bases and J 3 bases, with 7 bases left between them. For the CDR3, the DNA is TGCGCCAGCAGCTCCGACAGCTACGAGCAGTACTTC. The encoded protein is CASSSDSYEQYF.

CDR3 DNA sequence: TGTGCCAGCAGCTTAGGACTCGTCAACTATGGCTACACCTTC. This encodes CASSLGLVNYGYTF. The chain uses TRBV7-9 and TRBJ1-2; unclear D gene. V lost 1 base and J 2 bases, leaving 8 bases between the germline ends. The V gene's germline CDR1 is SEHNR and CDR2 FQNEAQ (reference sequence). The CDR3 loop spans 14 amino acids.

The gene calls are TRBV11-2 and TRBJ2-5; 8 bases align to TRBD2. J was trimmed by 2 bases and V by 1 base; bases with no gene match: 9. CDR1 and CDR2 (germline): SGHAT, FQNNGV. The CDR3 runs 17 residues. DNA for the CDR3: TGTGCCAGCAGCTTAGCTGGCGAGCGGGGGTGGCAAGAGACCCAGTACTTC. This encodes CASSLAGERGWQETQYF.

Comment on this clone: At one end, the junction sequence differs from germline, possibly due to a read error. The chain is built from TRBV7-7 and TRBJ1-4; no reliable D call. In germline, CDR1 is SSHAT, CDR2 FNYEAQ (reference sequence). This CDR3 is built from 15 residues. The CDR3 protein is CASSLGLATNEKLFF. CDR3 bases: TGTGCTAGCAGCTTAGGGCTTGCAACTAATGAAAAACTGTTTTTT.

The gene calls are TRBV4-1 and TRBJ2-1; no definite D call. The germline gives CDR1 MGHRA, CDR2 YSYEKL. The CDR3 is made up of 14 amino acids. Trimming cost V 1 base and J 12 bases, with 16 bases left between them. The CDR3 spells CASSQAFMRFGQFF. In DNA, the CDR3 is TGCGCCAGCAGCCAAGCGTTTATGAGGTTTGGGCAGTTCTTC.

This rearrangement joins TRBV7-9 to TRBJ2-7, with TRBD1 matching 7 bases. After removal of 4 bases from V and 3 bases from J, the junction contained 15 bases not matched to a gene. Germline V gene data show CDR1 as SEHNR and CDR2 as FQNEAQ (reference sequence). The CDR3 has 17 amino acids. CDR3 nucleotide sequence: TGTGCCAGCAGCTCCCCCCTCTCGAACAGGGGTGACTACGAGCAGTACTTC. Translated: CASSSPLSNRGDYEQYF. The variable domain in full, with the rest retrieved from reference TRBV7-9 and TRBJ2-7, is DTGVSQNPRHKITKRGQNVTFRCDPISEHNRLYWYRQTLGQGPEFLTYFQNEAQLEKSRLLSDRFSAERPKGSFSTLEIQRTEQGDSAMYLCASSSPLSNRGDYEQYFGPGTRLTVT.